These 9 T cell receptor beta chains came from one sample sequenced in a study of cytomegalovirus exposure and HLA in healthy donors. It was with 60 Vbeta and 13 Jbeta primers that the PCR ran. Assay used: immunoSEQ multiplex PCR; TCRdb lists only in-frame clones, some missing. In the table there are fewer than 200,000 clones, under 85% of which are singletons. Sequenced material: PBMCs. The receptors derive from a woman under 30 in good health and CMV-seropositive.

V and J are TRBV27 and TRBJ2-5; the match to TRBD1 covers 11 bases. The J call is doubtful: the DNA matches TRBJ2-7 better. The CDR3 is 14 residues long. The germline CDR1 and CDR2 sequences are MNHEY and SMNVEV (reference sequence). CDR3 sequence (DNA): TGTGCCAGCAGTTTAGGACAGGGGGCATACGAGCAGTACTTC. The encoded protein is CASSLGQGAYEQYF.

The chain joins TRBV19 to TRBJ2-7; 9 positions match TRBD1. From germline, CDR1 is LNHDA and CDR2 SQIVND (reference sequence). Losses at the gene ends were 6 bases for V and 6 bases for J; bases not matched to a gene: 9. The CDR3 extends over 14 amino acids. The CDR3 spells CASSRGTGPLEQYF. The CDR3 DNA is TGTGCCAGTAGCCGCGGGACAGGGCCCCTCGAGCAGTACTTC.

The CDR3, as DNA: TGTGCCAGCAGCTTAGGCCCCCCAGGGGTAGACACTGAAGCTTTCTTT. Translated, it gives CASSLGPPGVDTEAFF. The J gene is TRBJ1-1, the V gene TRBV7-2; a weak D match, TRBD1 (6 bases). Germline CDR1 is SGHTA and CDR2 is FQGNSA. The V end was cut by 1 base, the J end by 3 bases, with 15 bases between. The CDR3 loop spans 16 amino acids. The full variable domain, its missing parts supplied by reference TRBV7-2 and TRBJ1-1, is GAGVSQSPSNKVTEKGKDVELRCDPISGHTALYWYRQSLGQGLEFLIYFQGNSAPDKSGLPSDRFSAERTGGSVSTLTIQRTQQEDSAVYLCASSLGPPGVDTEAFFGQGTRLTVV.

J is TRBJ1-6 and V is TRBV18; 7 nucleotides align to TRBD1. This CDR3 region has 15 residues. Germline assignment: CDR1 KGHSH and CDR2 LQKENI. J was trimmed by 6 bases and V by 6 bases; bases with no gene match: 8. CDR3: CASSLYGDSNSPLHF. In DNA, the CDR3 is TGTGCCAGCTCTCTTTACGGGGACAGTAATTCACCCCTCCACTTT. Looking up the rest from reference TRBV18 and TRBJ1-6 gives the full variable domain: NAGVMQNPRHLVRRRGQEARLRCSPMKGHSHVYWYRQLPEEGLKFMVYLQKENIIDESGMPKERFSAEFPKEGPSILRIQQVVRGDSAAYFCASSLYGDSNSPLHFGNGTRLTVT.

V usage is TRBV9 and J usage is TRBJ1-5, with a weak D call TRBD1 (5 bases). V lost 0 bases to trimming and J lost 0 bases, with 7 bases between them. The CDR3 runs 15 residues. The germline V gene has CDR1 SGDLS and CDR2 YYNGEE. The CDR3, as DNA: TGTGCCAGCAGCGTAGGACAGAATAGCAATCAGCCCCAGCATTTT. It encodes CASSVGQNSNQPQHF.

The chain joins TRBV7-9 to TRBJ2-7; 8 bases are shared with TRBD1. Germline values: CDR1 SEHNR, CDR2 FQNEAQ (reference sequence). V dropped 5 bases and J dropped 4; count of bases not matched to a gene: 13. CDR3 size: 16 residues. CDR3 DNA: TGTGCCAGCAGCACACCACCGGGACAGGTCACGTACGAGCAGTACTTC. Its translation is CASSTPPGQVTYEQYF.

The chain uses TRBV25-1 and TRBJ1-1; D is unclear. Trimming removed 4 bases at V and 12 bases at J, with 15 bases between. CDR3 length: 12 amino acids. The germline V gene has CDR1 MGHDK and CDR2 SYGVNS. The chain's CDR3 is CASSGPGIGSFF. The CDR3, as DNA: TGTGCCAGCAGTGGTCCCGGGATTGGCTCTTTCTTT.

The gene calls are TRBV25-1 and TRBJ2-3, with D tentatively TRBD1 (5 bases). This CDR3 spans 13 amino acids. Between the trimmed V and J ends, which lost 4 bases and 1 base, there was a span of 6 bases. Looked up from germline, CDR1 is MGHDK and CDR2 is SYGVNS. As DNA, the CDR3 is TGTGCCAGCAGTGGGGGCGGCACAGATACGCAGTATTTT. It encodes CASSGGGTDTQYF. Full variable domain (missing parts from reference TRBV25-1 and TRBJ2-3): EADIYQTPRYLVIGTGKKITLECSQTMGHDKMYWYQQDPGMELHLIHYSYGVNSTEKGDLSSESTVSRIRTEHFPLTLESARPSHTSQYLCASSGGGTDTQYFGPGTRLTVL.

This clone turned up a few times. The chain joins TRBV14 to TRBJ1-6; no firm D call. V was shortened by 1 base and J by 16 bases, with 11 bases between the two germline ends. The germline V gene has CDR1 SGHDN and CDR2 FVKESK. The CDR3 is 12 residues long. The CDR3 bases are TGTGCCAGCAGCCAAGTCGGTGAGACTCTCCACTTT. Residues: CASSQVGETLHF.